The rows below give T cell receptor beta chains drawn from one sample of a study of blood T cells in healthy people across ages. TCRdb re-derived calls from the 5' RACE reads in MiXCR, one entry per CDR3 protein. Counted here are some 700,000 distinct CDR3 sequences, about 20% occurring once; the ten biggest clones make up around a fifth. The specimen sequenced was blood. The receptors were sampled from a man between 65 and 85 years old in good health. Both conserved end residues are part of each CDR3. Each record gives: V gene, CDR3 protein.

>TRBV20-1
CSASDTMAYNEQFF
>TRBV5-1
CASSLRAGSDTGELFF
>TRBV5-1
CASSLESGARRGYTF
>TRBV16
CASGQGQKETQYF
>TRBV28
CASSKPGTGGTDTQYF
>TRBV7-9
CASTYSVHEQYF
>TRBV12-3/TRBV12-4
CASSSQGEGTEAFF
>TRBV6-1
CASSEGVGYQETQYF
>TRBV7-8
CASSSNQEGRELFF
>TRBV28
CASAVKNIQYF
>TRBV5-1
CASSLEQNTDTQYF
>TRBV12-3/TRBV12-4
CASKLDKGTDVQYF
>TRBV2
CASLGGMGETQYF
>TRBV20-1
CSAGGRAIEKLFF
>TRBV12-3/TRBV12-4
CASSPRTGRGTEAFF
>TRBV5-1
CASSFGQNLTF
>TRBV4-3
CASSLLAGRTDTQYF
>TRBV20-1
CSAGLAVSSYEQYF
>TRBV29-1
CSVEVPSGYTDTRYF
>TRBV5-1
CASSFRTVRSGANVLTF
>TRBV18
CASSPQPGTSGYNQQFF
>TRBV7-9
CASSLAGGIETQYF
>TRBV7-2
CASSPHGGRSENTIYF
>TRBV12-3/TRBV12-4
CASSPRDSQAFF
>TRBV19
CASTLTAQDYNEQFF
>TRBV12-3/TRBV12-4
CASSLGGAGDTTGKKLFF
>TRBV28
CASSLSGTTGETQYF
>TRBV20-1
CSAPSPVTDTQYF
>TRBV29-1
CSATSTGTDTQYF
>TRBV6-4
CASSVIAAGNNEQFF
>TRBV20-1
CSAFTSGTGETQYF
>TRBV7-9
CASSLATQGNTEAFF
>TRBV6-6
CASSYSTGRGNTIYF
>TRBV29-1
CSVEEGLADLREQFF
>TRBV6-2/TRBV6-3
CASSPGTSGENEQFF
>TRBV5-1
CASSLTSGSFSGELFF
>TRBV7-2
CASGLSPSGYNEQFF
>TRBV29-1
CSGRDSKNIQYF
>TRBV15
CATSRERTENEKLFF
>TRBV3-1
CASSLTAGYEKLFF
>TRBV20-1
CSAPKGGLGNEKLFF
>TRBV20-1
CSARSGGVRNTIYF
>TRBV20-1
CSAPDLQETQYF
>TRBV9
CASSDQLVGETQYF
>TRBV3-1
CASSPKPGGPHQPQHF
>TRBV7-7
CASSSRADQETQYF
>TRBV6-6
CASSYSKQGSSEKLFF
>TRBV20-1
CSATNRDRETQYF
>TRBV7-9
CASTPLGGNEQYF
>TRBV5-6
CASSSIRFTDTQYF
>TRBV10-3
CAISGSYEQYF